Here is one TCR beta chain with its context. This specimen belongs to a study of cytomegalovirus exposure and HLA in healthy donors. PCR was performed using 60 Vbeta and 13 Jbeta primers. Sequencing was performed with immunoSEQ multiplex PCR; in TCRdb, only in-frame clones are kept and a portion is missing. The data contain approximately 130,000 clones, over 75% of them singletons. The source is a man in his forties or fifties in good health and CMV-seronegative. Sequencing input: PBMCs.

The CDR3 is CASSARALGVQEKYEQYF. In DNA, the CDR3 is TGTGCCAGCAGCGCTAGAGCCCTAGGGGTACAGGAGAAGTACGAGCAGTACTTC. This rearrangement joins TRBV11-2 to TRBJ2-7, with D possibly matching TRBD1 (5 bases). Germline loops: CDR1 SGHAT, CDR2 FQNNGV. The CDR3 loop spans 18 amino acids. V was shortened by 5 bases and J by 4 bases, with 27 bases between the two germline ends. Full variable domain (rest looked up from reference TRBV11-2 and TRBJ2-7): EAGVAQSPRYKIIEKRQSVAFWCNPISGHATLYWYQQILGQGPKLLIQFQNNGVVDDSQLPKDRFSAERLKGVDSTLKIQPAKLEDSAVYLCASSARALGVQEKYEQYFGPGTRLTVT.